Presented here are 21 T cell receptor beta chains from one specimen sequenced in a study of beta chain features in type 1 diabetes. Overall study findings and caveats: Moderate but significant shortening of TCRB CDR3s was recorded in all four CD4+ subsets from Type 1 diabetes patients.

The antigens these receptors bind are not known. Expressed TCRB transcripts were sequenced, since all the RNA that had been isolated was reverse transcribed. Repertoires were generated with immunoSEQ multiplex PCR, while TCRdb's copy carries only in-frame clones and drops some. This table holds about 660,000 clones, roughly 13% found once. What was sequenced was naive CD4+ T cells from blood. The receptors come from a man aged 18 to 29 with type 1 diabetes.

This clone has more than one count but fewer than ten. The V call is TRBV30, the J call TRBJ2-1, with TRBD2 as a possible D gene (5 bases). Germline V lookup: CDR1 GTSNPN, CDR2 SVGIG (reference sequence). V lost 0 bases, J lost 4 bases, and 13 bases lay in between. CDR3 size: 15 residues. This CDR3 is CAWSVASLSYNEQFF. The CDR3 DNA is TGTGCCTGGAGTGTGGCTAGCCTCTCATACAATGAGCAGTTCTTC.

This clone was picked up a small number of times. The chain is built from TRBV30 and TRBJ1-2; unclear D gene. Trimming cost V 2 bases and J 4 bases, with 8 bases left between them. The CDR3 has 12 residues. Germline V CDR1 and CDR2: GTSNPN, SVGIG (reference sequence). The CDR3 sequence: CAWSQVFYGYTF. The DNA of the CDR3 is TGTGCCTGGAGTCAAGTCTTCTATGGCTACACCTTC.

This clone turned up a few times. This chain uses TRBV7-2 with TRBJ2-3; 7 bases agree with TRBD1. After removal of 2 bases from V and 2 bases from J, the junction contained 4 bases not matched to a gene. The CDR3 is 15 amino acids. The germline CDR1 and CDR2 sequences are SGHTA and FQGNSA. The CDR3 loop reads CASSLRGPHTDTQYF. The CDR3 DNA reads TGTGCCAGCAGCTTAAGGGGGCCCCACACAGATACGCAGTATTTT.

CDR3 sequence (DNA): TGTGCCAGCAGCGTATTAGCGGATGGGGGGCCGCAGACCCAGTACTTC. Amino acid sequence: CASSVLADGGPQTQYF. The chain links TRBV9 to TRBJ2-5; possibly TRBD1 or TRBD2 for D (6 bases each). In germline, CDR1 is SGDLS, CDR2 YYNGEE. The germline V and J ends were trimmed by 1 base and 6 bases, with 19 bases remaining between them. This CDR3 comprises 16 residues.

This clone appeared a few times. The J gene is TRBJ1-2, the V gene TRBV4-3, with D perhaps TRBD1 (6 bases). The CDR3 extends over 15 amino acids. Germline V gene lookup returns CDR1 LGHNA and CDR2 YSLEER. V lost 2 bases and J lost 4, with 14 bases in between. The CDR3 nucleotides read TGCGCCAGCAGCCAACAACGGGGGCAGATCTATGGCTACACCTTC. Its translation is CASSQQRGQIYGYTF.

This clone showed up just a few times. The chain has TRBV5-4 and TRBJ2-1; either TRBD1 or TRBD2 may supply D (7 bases each). This CDR3 has 14 residues. Trimming stripped 4 bases from V and 3 bases from J, with 11 bases between. CDR1 SGHNT and CDR2 YYREEE come from the germline V gene (reference sequence). The CDR3 here is CASSQGGFYNEQFF. CDR3 in DNA: TGTGCCAGCAGCCAGGGGGGGTTCTACAATGAGCAGTTCTTC.

This chain connects TRBV5-1 to TRBJ2-7; D remains unclear. Trimming pared 7 bases from V and 0 bases from J, leaving 11 bases between. CDR1 SGHRS and CDR2 YFSETQ come from the germline V gene. The CDR3 has 13 residues. This chain's CDR3 is CASSALSSYEQYF. The DNA for the CDR3 is TGCGCCAGCTCAGCGTTAAGCTCCTACGAGCAGTACTTC.

This clone has more than one count but fewer than ten. The chain has TRBV30 and TRBJ1-1; the D is unclear. The CDR3 extends over 14 amino acids. Per germline, CDR1 GTSNPN and CDR2 SVGIG (reference sequence). V was pared by 2 bases and J by 0 bases, with 10 bases between. CDR3 nucleotide sequence: TGTGCCTGGAGTATATCCATCCTGAACACTGAAGCTTTCTTT. This sequence encodes CAWSISILNTEAFF.

This chain connects TRBV30 to TRBJ2-5; TRBD2 agrees at 7 bases. The germline V gene has CDR1 GTSNPN and CDR2 SVGIG (reference sequence). V shed 4 bases, J shed 2 bases, and the junction held 10 bases outside the gene matches. There are 15 residues in the CDR3. The CDR3 sequence: CAWTLYGGSQETQYF. Written as DNA, the CDR3 is TGTGCCTGGACCTTGTACGGGGGGTCGCAAGAGACCCAGTACTTC. Supplemented by reference TRBV30 and TRBJ2-5, the full variable domain reads SQTIHQWPATLVQPVGSPLSLECTVEGTSNPNLYWYRQAAGRGLQLLFYSVGIGQISSEVPQNLSASRPQDRQFILSSKKLLLSDSGFYLCAWTLYGGSQETQYFGPGTRLLVL.

The gene calls are TRBV7-6 and TRBJ2-5, with a weak D call TRBD2 (6 bases). Deletions cut 1 base from V and 5 bases from J, with 11 bases between. Per the germline V gene, CDR1 is SGHVS and CDR2 is FNYEAQ. CDR3 length equals 14 residues. The CDR3 here is CASSLVISGETQYF. For the CDR3, the DNA is TGTGCCAGCAGCTTAGTTATCAGCGGGGAGACCCAGTACTTC.

This clone has a handful of counts. The V and J genes are TRBV18 and TRBJ2-4; no clear D. Trimming pared 0 bases from V and 2 bases from J, leaving 2 bases between. Germline-derived CDR1 and CDR2 are KGHSH and LQKENI. The CDR3 has 13 residues. CDR3 amino acids: CASSPPTKNIQYF. DNA of the CDR3: TGTGCCAGCTCACCACCGACCAAAAACATTCAGTACTTC.

This clone came up a few times. The chain has TRBV18 and TRBJ1-2, with D hard to call. V was clipped by 6 bases and J by 5 bases, with 10 bases between them. This CDR3 has 12 residues. Germline V gene sequence: CDR1 KGHSH, CDR2 LQKENI. CDR3 sequence reads: CASSLDPYGYTF. In DNA, the CDR3 is TGTGCCAGCTCGCTGGACCCGTATGGCTACACCTTC.

This clone has a handful of counts. The sample contains more than one DNA sequence encoding this CDR3. The rearrangement joins TRBV6-5 to TRBJ2-5; no firm D call. The germline gives CDR1 MNHEY, CDR2 SVGAGI. This CDR3 contains 11 residues. Trimming pared 5 bases from V and 5 bases from J, leaving 6 bases between. CDR3 bases: TGTGCCAGCAGTCCCCAGGAGACCCAGTACTTC. Encoded protein: CASSPQETQYF.

This clone was seen a few times. The chain links TRBV6-6 to TRBJ1-4; D unclear. The V gene's germline CDR1 is MNHNY and CDR2 SVGAGI (reference sequence). The V end lost 7 bases, the J end lost 5 bases, and 14 bases lay between the germline ends. The CDR3 spans 14 residues. The CDR3, as DNA: TGTGCCAGCAAAGAGGCCCGACTCAATGAAAAACTGTTTTTT. It encodes CASKEARLNEKLFF.

This chain links TRBV28 with TRBJ1-5, with 9 positions matching TRBD1. Trimming removed 6 bases from V and 6 bases from J; junction bases left unmatched: 12. Germline CDR1 is MDHEN and CDR2 is SYDVKM. The CDR3 is made up of 16 amino acids. The CDR3 DNA is TGTGCCAGCAGCCCTACTTCCGGGACAGGGTCTCAGCCCCAGCATTTT. It specifies CASSPTSGTGSQPQHF.

This sequence joins TRBV5-4 and TRBJ1-2; D gene unclear. CDR1 and CDR2 from the germline V gene are SGHNT and YYREEE (reference sequence). This CDR3 spans 12 amino acids. V lost 10 bases, J lost 5 bases, and 15 bases lay in between. The chain's CDR3 is CAAHVGSYGYTF. The CDR3 coding sequence is TGTGCCGCCCACGTCGGGTCTTATGGCTACACCTTC.

This clone has more than one count but fewer than ten. Its ends do not fully match the called genes, so a read error is possible. This chain links TRBV7-7 with TRBJ2-1; the match to TRBD2 covers 9 bases. This CDR3 region has 15 residues. Germline assignment: CDR1 SSHAT and CDR2 FNYEAQ (reference sequence). CDR3 DNA: TGTGCTAGCAGTCGTAGCGGGAGCGACTACAATGAGCAGTTCTTC. It specifies CASSRSGSDYNEQFF. The full variable domain, with the rest looked up from reference TRBV7-7 and TRBJ2-1, is GAGVSQSPRYKVTKRGQDVTLRCDPISSHATLYWYQQALGQGPEFLTYFNYEAQPDKSGLPSDRFSAERPEGSISTLTIQRTEQRDSAMYRCASSRSGSDYNEQFFGPGTRLTVL.

For the CDR3, the DNA is TGCGCCAGCAGCCCTCAGGGGACACTGAACTATGGCTACACCTTC. Amino acid sequence: CASSPQGTLNYGYTF. The rearrangement uses TRBV4-1 and TRBJ1-2; tentative D call: TRBD1 (6 bases). CDR1 and CDR2 (germline): MGHRA, YSYEKL. This CDR3 contains 15 residues. V shed 4 bases and J shed 2 bases, with 14 bases lying between them.

The chain carries TRBV27 and TRBJ1-1; D remains unclear. This CDR3 comprises 13 residues. Germline CDR1 MNHEY, CDR2 SMNVEV (reference sequence). Trimming took off 3 bases at V and 5 bases at J, with 10 bases between the two ends. This CDR3 is CASSFREGTEAFF. The CDR3 bases are TGTGCCAGCAGTTTTAGGGAAGGGACTGAAGCTTTCTTT.

The chain has TRBV11-2 and TRBJ2-7; D may match TRBD1 or TRBD2 (5 bases each). V lost 4 bases, J lost 0 bases, and 13 bases lay in between. The CDR3 is 15 residues long. CDR1 is SGHAT, CDR2 FQNNGV, per germline. CDR3 region: CASSSLRDGSYEQYF. CDR3 bases: TGTGCCAGCAGCTCCCTCCGGGACGGCTCCTACGAGCAGTACTTC.

In its sample, this clone was seen a few times. V gene TRBV2 combines with J gene TRBJ2-5, with D possibly called TRBD1 or TRBD2 (6 bases each). Trimming took off 5 bases at V and 0 bases at J, with 13 bases between the two ends. The CDR3 loop spans 15 amino acids. Germline V gene data show CDR1 as SNHLY and CDR2 as FYNNEI. The CDR3 protein is CASSPRRGNQETQYF. CDR3 DNA: TGTGCCAGCAGTCCTCGGAGGGGGAACCAAGAGACCCAGTACTTC.